This is a list of T cell receptor beta chains from one sample in a study of cytomegalovirus exposure and HLA in healthy donors. This table comes from immunoSEQ multiplex PCR, and its TCRdb copy is limited to in-frame clones, with some not included. The table records approximately 150,000 clones, roughly 72% of them present only once. What was sequenced was PBMCs. The source of these receptors is a man aged 40-49 years in good health and CMV-seronegative. Each CDR3 is given with its conserved first and last residue. The order of the fields is J gene, clone size, V gene, D gene, CDR3 DNA, CDR3 protein. A D gene is named only where the DNA matches it firmly. Not all rows give a size; the values are once, few, many and, for expanded clones, a class.

TRBJ1-4 once TRBV4-1 NA TGCGCCAGCAGCCAAGACGGGAGGGGCGAAAAACTGTTTTTT CASSQDGRGEKLFF
TRBJ1-2 NA TRBV28 NA TGTGCCAGCACCCTTGGAGGGGCCTCTAACTATGGCTACACCTTC CASTLGGASNYGYTF
TRBJ2-7 few TRBV7-9 NA TGTGCCAGCAGCTTAAGTGCAGGGGTCGGCGAGCAGTACTTC CASSLSAGVGEQYF
TRBJ2-7 NA TRBV29-1 NA TGCAGCGCTAGGACCATGGACAGCCGCTACGAGCAGTACTTC CSARTMDSRYEQYF
TRBJ1-2 once TRBV27 NA TGTGCCAGCAGTTCTCGGCCTCGTAGCGGCTACACCTTC CASSSRPRSGYTF
TRBJ2-7 NA TRBV4-1 NA TGCGCCAGCAGCCAAGAGTCAGGGAGGTCCTACGAGCAGTACTTC CASSQESGRSYEQYF
TRBJ1-1 NA TRBV27 NA TGTGCCAGCAGTTTGTTTCAGGGGAACACTGAAGCTTTCTTT CASSLFQGNTEAFF
TRBJ1-4 few TRBV4-1 NA TGCGCCAGCAGCCAAGTTCCGCGTAGAACGAGACATTTT CASSQVPRRTRHF
TRBJ2-7 NA TRBV29-1 TRBD2 TGCAGCGTGTGGGGAGGGAGCGGCCGCTCCTACGAGCAGTACTTC CSVWGGSGRSYEQYF
TRBJ2-3 few TRBV5-1 TRBD1 TGCGCCAGCAGCCCGCTACCGACAGGGGGCACAGATACGCAGTATTTT CASSPLPTGGTDTQYF
TRBJ1-4 few TRBV5-6 NA TGTGCCAGCAGCCCGACACCCGGGGTAAATGAAAAACTGTTTTTT CASSPTPGVNEKLFF
TRBJ2-7 NA TRBV28 NA TGTGCCAGCAGTTTATCCGGTGGGGGGAGGAAGACTTTGTACGAGCAGTACTTC CASSLSGGGRKTLYEQYF
TRBJ2-7 NA TRBV7-8 TRBD2 TGTGCCAGCAGCTTTGGGACTATTTCCTACGAGCAGTACTTC CASSFGTISYEQYF
TRBJ2-6 NA TRBV4-3 NA TGCGCCAGCAGCCAAGATGGTCATCTTGTCGGGGTGGTGTCTGGGGCCAACGTCCTGACTTTC CASSQDGHLVGVVSGANVLTF
TRBJ2-1 few TRBV27 NA TGTGCCAGCAGTTTAATTTCGGCCGGAGGCTCCTACAATGAGCAGTTCTTC CASSLISAGGSYNEQFF
TRBJ1-2 NA TRBV5-1 TRBD1 TGCGCCAGCAGGGTTAATACAGGGGGCTCTGGCTACACCTTC CASRVNTGGSGYTF
TRBJ1-2 NA TRBV5-1 NA TGCGCCAGCAGCTCCTTACCCTCGGGTCATAACTATGGCTACACCTTC CASSSLPSGHNYGYTF
TRBJ2-1 NA TRBV10-3 TRBD1 TGTGCCATCACTGCCGGGACAGGGGGCATCTACAATGAGCAGTTCTTC CAITAGTGGIYNEQFF
TRBJ2-1 few TRBV4-3 NA TGCGCCAGCAGCCACAGGGGCAATGAGCAGTTCTTC CASSHRGNEQFF
TRBJ2-7 NA TRBV5-1 TRBD2 TGCGCCAGCAGCTTCTCAGCGGGGGCGGCAGCCGAGCAGTACTTC CASSFSAGAAAEQYF
TRBJ2-4 NA TRBV4-3 TRBD2 TGCGCCAGCAGCCAAGAAACGGGACTAGCGGCCTTGCAAGATCCCAAAAACATTCAGTACTTC CASSQETGLAALQDPKNIQYF
TRBJ2-1 few TRBV30 NA TGTGCCTGGAAGCCGGGACACCAAACCTACAATGAGCAGTTCTTC CAWKPGHQTYNEQFF
TRBJ1-6 NA TRBV7-6 TRBD1 TGTGCCAGCAGCGCGGGACAGGGCCATTCACCCCTCCACTTT CASSAGQGHSPLHF
TRBJ1-6 NA TRBV7-9 NA TGTGCCAGCAGCTCGACAGCGCTTGGCAATTCACCCCTCCACTTT CASSSTALGNSPLHF
TRBJ2-4 NA TRBV5-1 TRBD1 TGCGCCAGCAGTACCGGGACAGGGGCTCCAGACATTCAGTACTTC CASSTGTGAPDIQYF
TRBJ2-5 NA TRBV7-3 NA TGTGCCAGCAGCTTAAGGTTCGGTGGGGCTGGGGATAACCAAGAGACCCAGTACTTC CASSLRFGGAGDNQETQYF
TRBJ2-7 NA TRBV2 TRBD1 TGTGCCAGCAGTGCGTACTGGGACAGGAGCTACGAGCAGTACTTC CASSAYWDRSYEQYF
TRBJ2-2 NA TRBV11-3 NA TGTGCCAGCAGCTCCAGTTCCCCCGGGGAGCTGTTTTTT CASSSSSPGELFF
TRBJ1-1 NA TRBV5-5 NA TGTGCCAGCAGCTTCCAGGGTACTGAAGCTTTCTTT CASSFQGTEAFF
TRBJ2-7 NA TRBV19 TRBD1 TGTGCCAGTAGTATAGATCGGACAGGGACTTTCTCCTACGAGCAGTACTTC CASSIDRTGTFSYEQYF
TRBJ1-4 few TRBV2 TRBD1 TGTGCCAGCAGTGATCCTCGACCAGGGGGAGGTAATGAAAAACTGTTTTTT CASSDPRPGGGNEKLFF
TRBJ1-1 once TRBV18 NA TGTGCCAGCTCAGAGGTCCAGAACACTGAAGCTTTCTTT CASSEVQNTEAFF
TRBJ1-4 NA TRBV5-4 NA TGTGCCAGCAGCTTGGCCGGGGATCTGGGAACTAATGAAAAACTGTTTTTT CASSLAGDLGTNEKLFF
TRBJ2-2 NA TRBV2 TRBD2 TGTGCCAGCAGTGATCCCGGACTAGCGGCGAACACCGGGGAGCTGTTTTTT CASSDPGLAANTGELFF
TRBJ2-3 NA TRBV9 TRBD2 TGTGCCAGCAGCACAGGACTAGCGGGGGCCTTTCAAGATACGCAGTATTTT CASSTGLAGAFQDTQYF
TRBJ2-2 NA TRBV11-2 NA TGTGCCAGCAGCTTAGATCCCCCGGGAAACACCGGGGAGCTGTTTTTT CASSLDPPGNTGELFF
TRBJ2-7 NA TRBV9 NA TGTGCCAGCAGCGTAGGTCAGGGGCCAAGCGAGCAGTACTTC CASSVGQGPSEQYF
TRBJ1-4 NA TRBV7-8 NA TGTGCCAGCAGCCCTCAACAGGGTTTGAGTGAAAAACTGTTTTTT CASSPQQGLSEKLFF
TRBJ1-5 once TRBV5-1 TRBD1 TGCGCCAGCAGCTTTTCAGGGGGTAATCAGCCCCAGCATTTT CASSFSGGNQPQHF
TRBJ2-3 NA TRBV6-1 TRBD1 TGTGCCAGCAGACCGGGACAGGGGACCGCAGATACGCAGTATTTT CASRPGQGTADTQYF
TRBJ1-2 NA TRBV29-1 NA TGCAGCGTTGACCCAGCAGGGGAGGGCTATGGCTACACCTTC CSVDPAGEGYGYTF
TRBJ2-3 few TRBV7-8 NA TGTGCCAGCAGCCAACGTAGACAACCTTCCACAGATACGCAGTATTTT CASSQRRQPSTDTQYF
TRBJ1-2 NA TRBV7-9 NA TGTGCCAGCAGCTTAGGGGGACAAAACTATGGCTACACCTTC CASSLGGQNYGYTF
TRBJ2-7 NA TRBV7-9 NA TGTGCCAGCAGCTTAAGTTCGACCGGGGTCGAGCAGTACTTC CASSLSSTGVEQYF
TRBJ2-3 NA TRBV5-1 NA TGCGCCAGCAGCTTCTTGCGGGGGCACACAGATACGCAGTATTTT CASSFLRGHTDTQYF
TRBJ1-2 NA TRBV13 TRBD1 TGTGCCAGCAGTAACAGGGGATATGGCTACACCTTC CASSNRGYGYTF
TRBJ1-1 NA TRBV25-1 NA TGTGCCAGCAGTGAATGGGGAGGGCGCCTCACTGAAGCTTTCTTT CASSEWGGRLTEAFF
TRBJ1-3 NA TRBV4-3 NA TGCGCCAGCAGCCATAACCCACAGGGAACTGGAAACACCATATATTTT CASSHNPQGTGNTIYF
TRBJ1-2 NA TRBV18 TRBD1 TGTGCCAGCTCACCTAACCCTGACAGGGGTGATGGCTACACCTTC CASSPNPDRGDGYTF
TRBJ2-1 NA TRBV5-4 NA TGTGCCAGCAGCTTGGGTCCCAGCGCCTCCTACAATGAGCAGTTCTTC CASSLGPSASYNEQFF
TRBJ2-3 NA TRBV5-8 NA TGTGCCAGCAGCTTATCAATTCGCCTAACAGATACGCAGTATTTT CASSLSIRLTDTQYF
TRBJ2-1 NA TRBV13 TRBD2 TGTGCCAGCAGCTTCCAGGGACTAAGGTACCACAATGAGCAGTTCTTC CASSFQGLRYHNEQFF